This entry is about one T cell receptor beta chain. The antigen remains unidentified. This CDR3 has 17 residues. Trimming stripped 5 bases from V and 3 bases from J, with 22 bases between. The germline CDR1 and CDR2 sequences are MNHEY and SMNVEV (reference sequence). The data derive from a study of cytotoxic CD8 clonotypes in ibrutinib-treated CLL. Study background: The study recorded mean values of approximately 260,000 productive templates and under 100,000 productive rearrangements per sample.

Libraries were prepared by immunoSEQ multiplex PCR; TCRdb keeps only in-frame clonotypes and omits some of them. The repertoire includes about 63,000 clones, roughly 59% of them detected once, and about 15% sits in the top ten. Study-level findings and limits: A difference in sampling times existed between sustained-remission and progressing patients. Baseline levels of clonality went above those of age-matched healthy donors and moved with circulating CD8+ T-cell counts. The study found public clonotypes uncommon, contracting or stable on treatment.

Sequencing was performed on PBMCs, taken after 12 months of ibrutinib treatment. The chain links TRBV27 to TRBJ1-1; D might be TRBD1 (5 bases). This TCR was recovered from a human donor with chronic lymphocytic leukemia. CDR3 sequence: CASSPFIQTGAYTEAFF. CDR3 sequence (DNA): TGTGCCAGCAGTCCCTTTATCCAAACCGGGGCCTACACTGAAGCTTTCTTT.